This TCR beta chain was identified during a study of T cell responses to AZD1222 COVID-19 vaccine. Regarding this clone: Its specificity is not known. Compared with germline, one end of the junction differs, possibly owing to a read error.

Some clones are missing from TCRdb's copy, which holds only in-frame ones; the method was immunoSEQ multiplex PCR. The table has about 97,000 clones, about 88% seen once. Study-wide points: In the spike-specific TCR repertoire, nearly half reportedly target unmutated variant regions. The study sampled repertoires only after the peak T cell response. Only a handful of AZD1222 recipients were seropositive at baseline.

From germline, CDR1 is SSHAT and CDR2 FNYEAQ (reference sequence). The CDR3 has 13 amino acids. The chain is built from TRBV7-7 and TRBJ1-1; D remains ambiguous. The TCR comes from an adult in good health. The sequenced sample was peripheral blood, obtained on day 0 of AZD1222 vaccination. The CDR3 DNA reads TGTGCTAGCAGCTCCGAACCGAACACTGAAGCTTTCTTT. Its translation is CASSSEPNTEAFF. The entire variable domain, with the rest obtained from reference TRBV7-7 and TRBJ1-1, is as follows: GAGVSQSPRYKVTKRGQDVTLRCDPISSHATLYWYQQALGQGPEFLTYFNYEAQPDKSGLPSDRFSAERPEGSISTLTIQRTEQRDSAMYRCASSSEPNTEAFFGQGTRLTVV.